This T cell receptor beta chain was sequenced during a study of T cell changes during pregnancy in multiple sclerosis. The length of the CDR3 is 14 residues. The germline V gene has CDR1 MNHEY and CDR2 SMNVEV (reference sequence). Trimming removed 4 bases from V and 0 bases from J, with 10 bases in between. Here immunoSEQ multiplex PCR was the method, and the copy in TCRdb shows in-frame clones only, minus some. Counted here are 100,000 or so clones, approximately 95% occurring once; the ten biggest clones make up about 1.7%. This clonotype was sampled from a female donor in good health, enrolled as a control in a pregnancy study. The gene calls are TRBV27 and TRBJ2-7; D might be TRBD2 (5 bases). The sample in question was peripheral blood, obtained after pregnancy. The CDR3 nucleotides read TGTGCCAGCAGTTATCGAGCGGACTCCTACGAGCAGTACTTC. Protein: CASSYRADSYEQYF.